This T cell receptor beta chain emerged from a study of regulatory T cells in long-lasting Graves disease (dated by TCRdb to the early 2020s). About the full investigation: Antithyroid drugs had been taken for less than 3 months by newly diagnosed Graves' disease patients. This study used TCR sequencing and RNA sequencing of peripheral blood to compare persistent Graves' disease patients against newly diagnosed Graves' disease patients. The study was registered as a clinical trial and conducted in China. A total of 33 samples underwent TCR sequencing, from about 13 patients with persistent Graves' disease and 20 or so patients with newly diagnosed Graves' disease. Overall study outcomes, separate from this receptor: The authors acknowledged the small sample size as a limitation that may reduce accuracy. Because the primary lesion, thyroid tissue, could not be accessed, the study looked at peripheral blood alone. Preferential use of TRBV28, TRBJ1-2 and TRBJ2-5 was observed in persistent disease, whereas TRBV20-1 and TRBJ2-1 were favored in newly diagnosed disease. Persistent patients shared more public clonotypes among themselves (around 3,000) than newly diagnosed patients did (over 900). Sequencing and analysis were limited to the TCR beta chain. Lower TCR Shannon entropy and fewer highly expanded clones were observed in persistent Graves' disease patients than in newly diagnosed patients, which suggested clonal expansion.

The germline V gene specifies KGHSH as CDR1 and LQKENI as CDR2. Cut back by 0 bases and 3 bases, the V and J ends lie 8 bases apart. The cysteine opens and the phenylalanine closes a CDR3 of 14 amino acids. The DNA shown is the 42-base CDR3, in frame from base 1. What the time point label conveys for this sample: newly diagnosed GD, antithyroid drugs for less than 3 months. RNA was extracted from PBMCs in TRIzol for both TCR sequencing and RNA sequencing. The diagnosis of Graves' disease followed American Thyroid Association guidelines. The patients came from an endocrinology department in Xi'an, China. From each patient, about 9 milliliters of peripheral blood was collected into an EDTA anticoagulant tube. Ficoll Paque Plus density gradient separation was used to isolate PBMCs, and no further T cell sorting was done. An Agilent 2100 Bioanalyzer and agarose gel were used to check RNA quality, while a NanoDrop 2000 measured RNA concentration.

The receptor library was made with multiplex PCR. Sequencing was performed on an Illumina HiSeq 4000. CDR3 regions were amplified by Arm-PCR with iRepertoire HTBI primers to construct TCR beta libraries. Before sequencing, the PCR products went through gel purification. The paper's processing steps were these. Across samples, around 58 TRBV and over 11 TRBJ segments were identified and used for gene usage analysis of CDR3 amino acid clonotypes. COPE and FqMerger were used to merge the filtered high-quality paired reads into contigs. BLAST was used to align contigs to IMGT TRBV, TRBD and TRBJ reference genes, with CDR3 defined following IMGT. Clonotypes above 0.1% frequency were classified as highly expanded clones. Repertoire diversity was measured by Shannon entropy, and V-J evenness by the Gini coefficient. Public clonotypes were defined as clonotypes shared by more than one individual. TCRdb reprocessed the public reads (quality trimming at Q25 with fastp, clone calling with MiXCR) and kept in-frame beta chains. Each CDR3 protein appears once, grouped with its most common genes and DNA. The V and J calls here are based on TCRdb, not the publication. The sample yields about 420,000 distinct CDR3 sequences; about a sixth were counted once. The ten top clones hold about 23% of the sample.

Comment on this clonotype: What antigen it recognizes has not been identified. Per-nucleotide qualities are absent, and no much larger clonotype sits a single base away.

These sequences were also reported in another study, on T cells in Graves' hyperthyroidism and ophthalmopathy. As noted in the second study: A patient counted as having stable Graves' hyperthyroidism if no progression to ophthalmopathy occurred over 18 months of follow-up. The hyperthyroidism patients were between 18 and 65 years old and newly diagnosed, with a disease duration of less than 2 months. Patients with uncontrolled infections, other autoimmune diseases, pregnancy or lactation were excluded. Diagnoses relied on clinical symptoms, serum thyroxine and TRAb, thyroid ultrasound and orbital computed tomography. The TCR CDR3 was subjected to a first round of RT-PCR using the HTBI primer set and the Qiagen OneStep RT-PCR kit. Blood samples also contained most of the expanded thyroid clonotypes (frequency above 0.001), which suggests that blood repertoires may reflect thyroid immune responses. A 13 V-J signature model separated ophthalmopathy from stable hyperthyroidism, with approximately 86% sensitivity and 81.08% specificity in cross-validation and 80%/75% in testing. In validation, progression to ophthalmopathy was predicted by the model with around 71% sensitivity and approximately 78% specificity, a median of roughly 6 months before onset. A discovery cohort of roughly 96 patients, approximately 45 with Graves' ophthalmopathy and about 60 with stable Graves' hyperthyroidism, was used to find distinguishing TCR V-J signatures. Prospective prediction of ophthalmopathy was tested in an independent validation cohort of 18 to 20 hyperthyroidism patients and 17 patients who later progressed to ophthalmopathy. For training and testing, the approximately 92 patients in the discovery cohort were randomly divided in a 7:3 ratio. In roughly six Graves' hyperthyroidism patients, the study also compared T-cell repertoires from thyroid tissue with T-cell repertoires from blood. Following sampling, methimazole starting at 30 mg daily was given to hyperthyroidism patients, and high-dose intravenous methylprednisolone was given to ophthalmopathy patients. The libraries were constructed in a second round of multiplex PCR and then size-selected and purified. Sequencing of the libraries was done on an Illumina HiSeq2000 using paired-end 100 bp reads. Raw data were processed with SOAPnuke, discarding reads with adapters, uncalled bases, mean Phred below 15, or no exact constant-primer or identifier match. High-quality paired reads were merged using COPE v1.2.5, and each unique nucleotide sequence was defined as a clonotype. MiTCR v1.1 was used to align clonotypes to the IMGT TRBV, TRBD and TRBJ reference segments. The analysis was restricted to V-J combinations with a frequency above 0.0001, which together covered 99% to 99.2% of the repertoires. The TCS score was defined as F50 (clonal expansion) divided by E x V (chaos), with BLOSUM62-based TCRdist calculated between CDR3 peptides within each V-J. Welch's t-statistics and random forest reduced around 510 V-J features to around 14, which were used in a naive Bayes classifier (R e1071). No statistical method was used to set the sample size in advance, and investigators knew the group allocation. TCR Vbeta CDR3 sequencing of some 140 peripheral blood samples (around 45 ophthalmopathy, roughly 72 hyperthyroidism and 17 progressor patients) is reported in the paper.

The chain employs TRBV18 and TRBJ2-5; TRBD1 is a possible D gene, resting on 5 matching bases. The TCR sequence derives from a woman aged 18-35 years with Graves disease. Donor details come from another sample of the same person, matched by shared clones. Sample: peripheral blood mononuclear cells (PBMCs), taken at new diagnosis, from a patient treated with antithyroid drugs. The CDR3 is CASSPPSREETQYF. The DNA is TGTGCCAGCTCACCACCGAGCAGGGAAGAGACCCAGTACTTC.